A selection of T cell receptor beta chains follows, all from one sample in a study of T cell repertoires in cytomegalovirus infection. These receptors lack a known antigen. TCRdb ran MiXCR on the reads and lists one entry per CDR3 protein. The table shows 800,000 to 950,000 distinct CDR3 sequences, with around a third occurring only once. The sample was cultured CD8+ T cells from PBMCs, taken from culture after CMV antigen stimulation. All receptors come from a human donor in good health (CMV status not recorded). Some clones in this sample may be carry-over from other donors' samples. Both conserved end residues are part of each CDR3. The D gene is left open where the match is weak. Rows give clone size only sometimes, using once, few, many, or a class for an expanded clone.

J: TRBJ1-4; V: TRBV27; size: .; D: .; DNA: TGTGCCAGCAGCAAAGGGGGGCAGGGGAATGAAAAACTGTTTTTT; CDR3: CASSKGGQGNEKLFF
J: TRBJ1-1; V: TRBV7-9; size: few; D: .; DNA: TGTGCCAGCAGCTTGACAGGATACCCCAACACTGAAGCTTTCTTT; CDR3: CASSLTGYPNTEAFF
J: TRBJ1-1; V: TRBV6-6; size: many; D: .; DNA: TGTGCCAGCAATCGCAGGGGTACTGAAGCTTTCTTT; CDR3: CASNRRGTEAFF
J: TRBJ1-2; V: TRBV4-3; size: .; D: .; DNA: TGCGCCAGCAGCCATCCCAAGGAGGGCTTCGGCTATGGCTACACCTTC; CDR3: CASSHPKEGFGYGYTF
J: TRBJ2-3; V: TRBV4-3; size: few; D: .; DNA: TGCGCCAGCAGCCAAGGGGCCAGGACTATTACAGATACGCAGTATTTT; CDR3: CASSQGARTITDTQYF
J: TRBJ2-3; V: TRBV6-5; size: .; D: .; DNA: TGTGCCAGCAGTTACTCGGGACTCTGGGAGTATTTT; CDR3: CASSYSGLWEYF
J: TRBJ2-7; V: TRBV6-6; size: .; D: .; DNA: TGTGCCAGCAGTTACTCGGCCAGTTACGAGCAGTACTTC; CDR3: CASSYSASYEQYF
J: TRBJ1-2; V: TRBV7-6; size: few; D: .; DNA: TGTGCCAGCAGCGGTTCCAGGGGTGGCGGTACGGATGGCTACACCTTC; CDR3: CASSGSRGGGTDGYTF
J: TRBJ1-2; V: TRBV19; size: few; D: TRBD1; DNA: TGTGCCAGTAGTACCTCAGGACAGGAAGACTATGGCTACACCTTC; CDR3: CASSTSGQEDYGYTF
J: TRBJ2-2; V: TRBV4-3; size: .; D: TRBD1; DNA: TGCGCCAGCAGCCAACTCCTGGGACAGGGCACCGGGGAGCTGTTTTTT; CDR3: CASSQLLGQGTGELFF
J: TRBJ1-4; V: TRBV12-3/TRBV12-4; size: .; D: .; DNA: TGTGCCAGCAGTTTAGGAATTTATAATGAAAAACTGTTTTTT; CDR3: CASSLGIYNEKLFF
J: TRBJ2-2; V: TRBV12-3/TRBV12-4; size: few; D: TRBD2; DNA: TGTGCCAGCAGTTTCTGGGCGGGGGGGCCGGAGAACACCGGGGAGCTGTTTTTT; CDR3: CASSFWAGGPENTGELFF
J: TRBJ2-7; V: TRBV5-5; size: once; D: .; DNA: TGTGCCAGCAGCTTGATCGGGGTTCCCCACGAGCAGTACTTC; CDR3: CASSLIGVPHEQYF
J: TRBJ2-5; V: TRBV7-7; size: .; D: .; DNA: TGTGCTAGCAGTCCGGGGGGCGACCAAGAGACCCAGTACTTC; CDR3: CASSPGGDQETQYF
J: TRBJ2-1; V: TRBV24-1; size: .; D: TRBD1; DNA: TGTGCCACCAGCGACGCCGGGACAGGCCTTAATGAGCAGTTCTTC; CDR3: CATSDAGTGLNEQFF
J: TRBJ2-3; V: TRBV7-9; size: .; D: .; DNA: TGTGCCAGCAGCCCTTTAAAGCTTCACAAGGATACGCAGTATTTT; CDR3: CASSPLKLHKDTQYF
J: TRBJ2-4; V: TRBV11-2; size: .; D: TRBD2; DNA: TGTGCCAGCAGCTTAAAGACTAGCGGATCGGGGGCCAAAAACATTCAGTACTTC; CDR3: CASSLKTSGSGAKNIQYF
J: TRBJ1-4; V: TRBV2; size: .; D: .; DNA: TGTGCCAGCAGTGTAGAACCCCCGGACCTGTTTTTT; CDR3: CASSVEPPDLFF
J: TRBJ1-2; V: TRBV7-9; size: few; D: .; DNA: TGTGCCAGCAGCCACGGGGGGGGCTACACCTTC; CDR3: CASSHGGGYTF
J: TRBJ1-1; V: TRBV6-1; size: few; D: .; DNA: TGTGCCAGCAACCAGGGGTCGAGCACTGAAGCTTTCTTT; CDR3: CASNQGSSTEAFF
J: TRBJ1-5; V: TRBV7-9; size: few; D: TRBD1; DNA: TGTGCCAGCACGACAGGGGGCCGTCAGCCCCAGCATTTT; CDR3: CASTTGGRQPQHF
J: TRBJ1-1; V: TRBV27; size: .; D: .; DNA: TGTGCCAGCGGGTGGACAGTCAACACTGAAGCTTTCTTT; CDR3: CASGWTVNTEAFF
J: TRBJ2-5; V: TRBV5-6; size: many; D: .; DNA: TGTGCCAGCAGCTTGGTGGGGCTAGATCAGGAGACCCAGTACTTC; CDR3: CASSLVGLDQETQYF
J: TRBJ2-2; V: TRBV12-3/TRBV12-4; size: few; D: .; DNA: TGTGCCAGCAGTTTAGAGGACAACACCGGGGAGCTGTTTTTT; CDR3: CASSLEDNTGELFF
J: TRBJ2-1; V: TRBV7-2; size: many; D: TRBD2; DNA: TGTGCCAGCAGACCGGGGGGGGACTTCTCCTACAATGAGCAGTTCTTC; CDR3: CASRPGGDFSYNEQFF
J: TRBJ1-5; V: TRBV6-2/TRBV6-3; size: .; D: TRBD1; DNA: TGTGCCAGCAGTGACCGGGACAGGGGGCTACGCAATCAGCCCCAGCATTTT; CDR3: CASSDRDRGLRNQPQHF
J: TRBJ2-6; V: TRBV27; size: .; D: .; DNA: TGTGCCAGCAGTACGACGGATTCTGGGGCCAACGTCCTGACTTTC; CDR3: CASSTTDSGANVLTF
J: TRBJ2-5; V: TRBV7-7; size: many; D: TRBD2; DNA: TGTGCTAGCAGCTTCAAAGCGGGGGGAGGAGAGACCCAGTACTTC; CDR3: CASSFKAGGGETQYF
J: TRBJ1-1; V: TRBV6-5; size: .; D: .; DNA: TGTGCCACTAGCCCCCCGGGCCGAGGGGCTGAAGCTTTCTTT; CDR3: CATSPPGRGAEAFF
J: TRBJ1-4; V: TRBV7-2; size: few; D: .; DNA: TGTGCCAGCAGCTTATTAGAGTCGCGGGAGAATGAAAAACTGTTTTTT; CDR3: CASSLLESRENEKLFF
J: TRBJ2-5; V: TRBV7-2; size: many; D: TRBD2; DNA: TGTGCCAGCAGACCAACGACCGGGGGGGACCGGGAGACCCAGTACTTC; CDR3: CASRPTTGGDRETQYF
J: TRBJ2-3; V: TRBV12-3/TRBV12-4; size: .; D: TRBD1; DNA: TGTGCCAGCAGTCCCTCCCGGACAGGGGCCCTGGATACGCAGTATTTT; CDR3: CASSPSRTGALDTQYF
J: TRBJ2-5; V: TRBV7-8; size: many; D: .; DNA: TGTGCCAGCAGCTTAGCGCCGGAAGGGGCTTGGGAGACCCAGTACTTC; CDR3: CASSLAPEGAWETQYF
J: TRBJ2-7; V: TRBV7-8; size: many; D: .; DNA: TGTGCCAGCAGCTTAGTAGTTTGGGAGCAGTACTTC; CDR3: CASSLVVWEQYF
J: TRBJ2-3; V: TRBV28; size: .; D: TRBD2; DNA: TGTGCCAGCAGTTTCCCAGCGGGGGGACGCACAGATACGCAGTATTTT; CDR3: CASSFPAGGRTDTQYF
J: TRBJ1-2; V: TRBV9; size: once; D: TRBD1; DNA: TGTGCCAGCAGCCCCCCCACAGGGGGTTCCGTTGGCTACACCTTC; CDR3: CASSPPTGGSVGYTF
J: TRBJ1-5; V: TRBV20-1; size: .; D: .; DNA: TGCAGTGCTAGACACAGGGAACCAAATCAGCCCCAGCATTTT; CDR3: CSARHREPNQPQHF
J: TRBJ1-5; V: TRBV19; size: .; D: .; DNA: TGTGCCAGTAGTATGCAGGGATGGCAGCCCCAGCATTTT; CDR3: CASSMQGWQPQHF
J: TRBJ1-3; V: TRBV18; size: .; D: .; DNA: TGTGCCAGCTCACCAGCGACCGTGAAAGGAAACACCATATATTTT; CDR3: CASSPATVKGNTIYF
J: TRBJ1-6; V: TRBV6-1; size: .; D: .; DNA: TGTGCCAGCAGTGAGATAGACTTGAGCTCCTATAATTCACCCCTCCACTTT; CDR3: CASSEIDLSSYNSPLHF
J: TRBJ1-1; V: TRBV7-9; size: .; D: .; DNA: TGTGCCAGCAGCCTCCGGGGAGGAGGAGCTTTCTTT; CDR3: CASSLRGGGAFF
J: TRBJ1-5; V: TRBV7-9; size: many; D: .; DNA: TGTGCCAGCAGCTTAGTCGGTTTGGGTCAGCCCCAGCATTTT; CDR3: CASSLVGLGQPQHF
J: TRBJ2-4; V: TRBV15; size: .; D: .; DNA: TGTGCCACCAGCAGAGATCGACTAGGGAAGCCCAAAAACATTCAGTACTTC; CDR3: CATSRDRLGKPKNIQYF
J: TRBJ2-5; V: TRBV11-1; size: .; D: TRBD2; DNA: TGTGCCAGCAGCTTAACCGGACTAGCCCCGGGGGAGACCCAGTACTTC; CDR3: CASSLTGLAPGETQYF
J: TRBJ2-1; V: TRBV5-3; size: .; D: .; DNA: TGTGCCAGCAGCTTGGAGACCAGCGATGAGCAGTTCTTC; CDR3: CASSLETSDEQFF
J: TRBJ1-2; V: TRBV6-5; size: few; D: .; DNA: TGTGCCAGCAGTTACGGAATAGGGACATCACCCTATGGCTACACCTTC; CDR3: CASSYGIGTSPYGYTF
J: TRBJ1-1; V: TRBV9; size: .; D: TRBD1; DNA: TGTGCCAGCAGCTATGGGACAGCTACTGAAACTTTCTTT; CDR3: CASSYGTATETFF
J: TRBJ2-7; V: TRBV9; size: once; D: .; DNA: TGTGCCAGCAGCGCCCCGGGCTCCTACGAGCAGTACTTC; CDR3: CASSAPGSYEQYF
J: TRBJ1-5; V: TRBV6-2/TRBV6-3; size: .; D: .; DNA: TGTGCCAGCAGTTACCTCTCCGTGTATAGCAATCAGCCCCAGCATTTT; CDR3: CASSYLSVYSNQPQHF